The 17 T cell receptor beta chains listed next were all sequenced from one sample in a study of blood T cell repertoires in COVID-19. TCRdb's copy holds only in-frame clones and misses some; the assay was immunoSEQ multiplex PCR. The sample carries 85,000 to 120,000 clones, around 80% recorded once. Sequenced sample: peripheral blood. Receptors originate from a man aged 55 to 69 with active or convalescent COVID-19.

The CDR3 bases are TGTGCCAGCAGAGCTACAGGGGAGGCGGAGACCCAGTACTTC. This encodes CASRATGEAETQYF. The chain uses TRBV2 and TRBJ2-5; perhaps TRBD1 as D (7 bases). V lost 6 bases to trimming and J lost 5 bases, with 16 bases between them. This CDR3 has 14 residues. Germline V gene sequence: CDR1 SNHLY, CDR2 FYNNEI.

V is TRBV6-2 or TRBV6-3 and J is TRBJ1-1, with D unresolved. The CDR3 is 15 amino acids. V gave up 2 bases and J gave up 1 base, with 11 bases separating them. CDR1 MNHEY and CDR2 SVGEGT come from the germline V gene. The CDR3 spells CASSYGGIGNTEAFF. In nucleotides, the CDR3 is TGTGCCAGCAGTTACGGCGGGATAGGGAACACTGAAGCTTTCTTT.

The chain links TRBV28 to TRBJ1-3; 8 nucleotides agree with TRBD1. Germline V lookup: CDR1 MDHEN, CDR2 SYDVKM. The CDR3 is made up of 18 amino acids. V shed 5 bases, J shed 3 bases, and the junction held 15 bases outside the gene matches. In DNA, the CDR3 is TGTGCCAGCAGTCCCCCAGGAGGACAGGGATATTTTGGAAACACCATATATTTT. Its translation: CASSPPGGQGYFGNTIYF. The full variable domain, completed using reference TRBV28 and TRBJ1-3, is DVKVTQSSRYLVKRTGEKVFLECVQDMDHENMFWYRQDPGLGLRLIYFSYDVKMKEKGDIPEGYSVSREKKERFSLILESASTNQTSMYLCASSPPGGQGYFGNTIYFGEGSWLTVV.

The rearrangement joins TRBV7-9 to TRBJ1-1; possibly TRBD1 for D (6 bases). The V end was cut by 1 base, the J end by 0 bases, with 9 bases between. Germline V gives CDR1 SEHNR, CDR2 FQNEAQ (reference sequence). The CDR3 sequence is 15 residues long. CDR3 residues: CASSLEGQLNTEAFF. The DNA for the CDR3 is TGTGCCAGCAGCTTAGAGGGACAATTGAACACTGAAGCTTTCTTT.

V and J are TRBV5-6 and TRBJ2-4; D is unclear. The V end lost 2 bases, the J end lost 7 bases, and 10 bases lay between the germline ends. The CDR3 length is 13 residues. Germline V gives CDR1 SGHDT, CDR2 YYEEEE. As DNA, the CDR3 is TGTGCCAGCAGCTTTTCCGCGGAGAACATTCAGTACTTC. It encodes CASSFSAENIQYF.

The CDR3: CASSKPGQGNEKLFF. DNA of the CDR3: TGTGCCAGCTCAAAACCCGGACAGGGCAATGAAAAACTGTTTTTT. The chain combines TRBV5-4 with TRBJ1-4; 8 bases agree with TRBD1. J lost 5 bases, V lost 7 bases, and 10 bases had no gene match. The CDR3 is 15 residues long. Germline-derived CDR1 and CDR2 are SGHNT and YYREEE (reference sequence).

The gene calls are TRBV2 and TRBJ1-2, with D possibly matching TRBD1 (5 bases). The CDR3 covers 15 residues. V gave up 8 bases and J gave up 7 bases, with 23 bases separating them. Germline V CDR1 and CDR2: SNHLY, FYNNEI. This CDR3 reads CASWKGQGGGSGYTF. CDR3 nucleotide sequence: TGTGCCAGCTGGAAGGGGCAGGGCGGGGGTAGTGGCTACACCTTC.

The rearrangement links TRBV6-5 to TRBJ1-1; no reliable D call. Germline V lookup: CDR1 MNHEY, CDR2 SVGAGI. The CDR3 consists of 14 residues. With 8 bases removed from V and 2 bases from J, the gap between germline ends came to 15 bases. The CDR3 reads CASAVDGFNTEAFF. The CDR3 nucleotides are TGTGCCAGCGCAGTAGACGGGTTTAACACTGAAGCTTTCTTT.

This sequence joins TRBV5-6 and TRBJ2-3; 7 bases line up with TRBD2. The germline V gene has CDR1 SGHDT and CDR2 YYEEEE. Losses at the gene ends were 3 bases for V and 0 bases for J; bases not matched to a gene: 1. The CDR3 has 14 residues. CDR3 DNA sequence: TGTGCCAGCAGCTGGGGGGGTAGCACAGATACGCAGTATTTT. It yields the protein CASSWGGSTDTQYF. Variable domain in full (rest from reference TRBV5-6 and TRBJ2-3): DAGVTQSPTHLIKTRGQQVTLRCSPKSGHDTVSWYQQALGQGPQFIFQYYEEEERQRGNFPDRFSGHQFPNYSSELNVNALLLGDSALYLCASSWGGSTDTQYFGPGTRLTVL.

This chain joins TRBV13 and TRBJ2-1; TRBD1 matches 8 bases. Trimming at V came to 4 bases and at J to 9 bases, leaving 5 bases not matched to a gene. CDR3 length: 13 residues. Germline-derived CDR1 and CDR2 are PRHDT and FYEKMQ (reference sequence). The CDR3 DNA reads as TGTGCCAGCAGCTCCCTCAGGGGGCTTGAGCAGTTCTTC. This translates into CASSSLRGLEQFF.

This sequence joins TRBV28 and TRBJ2-7; 8 bases agree with TRBD1. The V segment lost 2 bases and the J segment 6 bases; nucleotides outside the gene matches: 9. This CDR3 has 15 residues. The germline V gene has CDR1 MDHEN and CDR2 SYDVKM. The CDR3 DNA follows: TGTGCCAGCAGTTTACCTTCAGGGGGCCTGGGCGAGCAGTACTTC. Its translation is CASSLPSGGLGEQYF.

V is TRBV7-2 and J is TRBJ1-3, with 7 bases identical to TRBD1. CDR3 length: 16 amino acids. J lost 0 bases, V lost 1 base, and 3 bases had no gene match. CDR1 is SGHTA and CDR2 is FQGNSA in the germline V gene. CDR3 sequence (DNA): TGTGCCAGCAGCTTAGATACAGGGGTCTCTGGAAACACCATATATTTT. Translation: CASSLDTGVSGNTIYF.

This clone has just a few counts. J is TRBJ1-5 and V is TRBV19; tentatively, D is TRBD1 (6 bases). The length of the CDR3 is 17 residues. Germline V gene data show CDR1 as LNHDA and CDR2 as SQIVND (reference sequence). Trimming took 3 bases from V and 7 from J, leaving 22 bases between them. The CDR3 DNA is TGTGCCAGTAGTATGAGTCAGGGGCCCTACCTAACCCAGCCCCAGCATTTT. This codes for CASSMSQGPYLTQPQHF. Filled out from reference TRBV19 and TRBJ1-5, the complete variable domain reads DGGITQSPKYLFRKEGQNVTLSCEQNLNHDAMYWYRQDPGQGLRLIYYSQIVNDFQKGDIAEGYSVSREKKESFPLTVTSAQKNPTAFYLCASSMSQGPYLTQPQHFGDGTRLSIL.

CDR3 sequence: CASSPMDAGGHEAFF. The CDR3 nucleotides read TGTGCCAGCAGCCCCATGGATGCAGGGGGACATGAAGCTTTCTTT. The chain couples TRBV6-5 to TRBJ1-1, with TRBD1 matching over 7 bases. The germline CDR1 and CDR2 sequences are MNHEY and SVGAGI. The junction had 14 bases not matched to a gene; V was cut back by 6 bases and J by 7 bases. This CDR3 is built from 15 residues.

The gene calls are TRBV6-5 and TRBJ1-2, with D hard to call. CDR1 and CDR2 (germline): MNHEY, SVGAGI. The CDR3 has 14 amino acids. Trimming removed 8 bases at V and 2 bases at J, with 15 bases between. The CDR3 bases are TGTGCCAGCCTTGGGGAGGGAGTAAACTATGGCTACACCTTC. The encoded protein is CASLGEGVNYGYTF.

V is TRBV2 and J is TRBJ1-5; 7 bases agree with TRBD1. J was trimmed by 6 bases and V by 3 bases; bases with no gene match: 8. CDR3 length equals 15 residues. Per the germline V gene, CDR1 is SNHLY and CDR2 is FYNNEI. CDR3 sequence (DNA): TGTGCCAGCAGTGATAGGACAGGTCTCGGTCAGCCCCAGCATTTT. The encoded protein is CASSDRTGLGQPQHF.

V is TRBV6-5 and J is TRBJ2-7, with D unclear. There are 14 residues in the CDR3. CDR1 and CDR2 (germline): MNHEY, SVGAGI. V lost 6 bases, J lost 7 bases, and 19 bases lay in between. The CDR3 DNA is TGTGCCAGCAGCGCTATGAGCGCCGGTGGTGAGCAGTACTTC. This gives the protein CASSAMSAGGEQYF.